What follows are 9 T cell receptor beta chains derived from one specimen sequenced in a study of T cells in women clearing cervical HPV infection. Assay: immunoSEQ multiplex PCR; the TCRdb copy retains only in-frame clones and omits some. This table lists tens of thousands of clones. The sample consisted of blood buffy coat. Receptors originate from a woman between 18 and 75 years old with a cervical HPV16 infection that either progressed to CIN3+ or cleared (not recorded which).

To note about this clone: From the germline J gene comes the end of the CDR3, since the read stops 3 residues before it. This chain joins TRBV2 and TRBJ2-7; TRBD2 matches at 7 bases. After removal of 5 bases from V and 0 bases from J, the junction contained 4 bases not matched to a gene. The CDR3 has 14 amino acids. Looked up from germline, CDR1 is SNHLY and CDR2 is FYNNEI. CDR3 loop: CASSPTSNSYEQYF. The covered CDR3 bases are TGTGCCAGCAGTCCGACTAGCAACTCCTACGAG.

Comments on this clone: Coverage ceases 3 residues before the CDR3 finishes, and the germline J gene fills in the end. The chain joins TRBV20-1 to TRBJ2-3; D is undetermined. Germline V gives CDR1 DFQATT, CDR2 SNEGSKA (reference sequence). V was clipped by 0 bases and J by 0 bases, with 10 bases between them. This CDR3 is built from 15 residues. The CDR3 sequence: CSARDSLRSTDTQYF. The covered CDR3 bases are TGCAGTGCTAGAGATTCCCTCCGGAGCACAGATACG.

Regarding this clone: Coverage ceases 3 residues before the CDR3 finishes, and the germline J gene fills in the end. This chain uses TRBV7-3 with TRBJ2-7; perhaps TRBD1 as D (5 bases). V was cut by 1 base and J by 2 bases, with 9 bases left in between. The CDR3 runs 14 residues. The germline V gene encodes CDR1 SGHTA and CDR2 FQGTGA. CDR3 bases read: TGTGCCAGCAGCTTAAATCCAGGGCCCTACGAG. It translates to CASSLNPGPYE. The entire CDR3 reads CASSLNPGPYEQYF.

With respect to this clone: The read is 3 residues too short to cover the CDR3 end, so that end is filled in from the germline J gene. The V and J genes are TRBV20-1 and TRBJ2-7; 7 bases agree with TRBD1. CDR3 size: 13 residues. Germline CDR1 DFQATT, CDR2 SNEGSKA (reference sequence). J lost 5 bases, V lost 3 bases, and 7 bases had no gene match. The CDR3 region is CSASEGAVDEQYF. The part of the CDR3 DNA that was read is TGCAGTGCTAGTGAGGGGGCAGTCGACGAG.

Comment on this clone: The read terminates 3 residues ahead of where the CDR3 ends, so the germline J gene completes it. The gene calls are TRBV19 and TRBJ2-5; the match to TRBD1 covers 10 bases. This CDR3 contains 14 residues. The V segment lost 6 bases and the J segment 7 bases; nucleotides outside the gene matches: 8. Per the germline V gene, CDR1 is LNHDA and CDR2 is SQIVND (reference sequence). CDR3 residues: CASRGQGPSGTQYF. CDR3 DNA, as far as it was read: TGTGCCAGTAGGGGACAGGGGCCTTCCGGGACC.

As for this clone: Read data end 3 residues before the CDR3 end; the end is taken from the germline J gene. The genes are TRBV5-1 and TRBJ2-3; 7 bases fit TRBD1. This CDR3 has 13 residues. CDR1 and CDR2 from the germline V gene are SGHRS and YFSETQ. This chain's CDR3 is CASSFTGDQPQYF. Incomplete CDR3 DNA: TGCGCCAGCAGCTTTACAGGGGATCAGCCG.

With regard to this clone: Germline and junction disagree at one end, which may indicate a read error. From the germline J gene comes the end of the CDR3, since the read stops 3 residues before it. Within the sample, other DNA sequences also encode this same CDR3. This rearrangement joins TRBV2 to TRBJ1-3; TRBD1 agrees at 8 bases. The germline gives CDR1 SNHLY, CDR2 FYNNEI. The CDR3 contains 15 residues. CDR3 DNA, as far as it was read: TGTGCCAGCAGGTCAGGACAGGGCGGCGGAAACACA. The encoded protein is CASRSGQGGGNT. The full CDR3 reads CASRSGQGGGNTIYF.

Of note for this clone: The read ends 3 residues early relative to the CDR3; the germline J gene fills the gap. The J gene is TRBJ2-2, the V gene TRBV7-6; TRBD2 agrees at 14 bases. There are 17 residues in the CDR3. Unmatched junction bases numbered 5, after V lost 5 bases and J lost 3 bases. Per germline, CDR1 SGHVS and CDR2 FNYEAQ. CDR3 bases read: TGTGCCAGCAGCCAGACTAGCGGGAGGGCCGACACCGGGGAG. It yields the protein CASSQTSGRADTGE. The full CDR3 is CASSQTSGRADTGELFF.

As for this clone: The read falls 3 residues short of the CDR3 end, and the missing part is taken from the germline J gene. This rearrangement joins TRBV7-6 to TRBJ1-4; 7 nucleotides agree with TRBD1. The CDR3 runs to 14 residues. The germline V gene has CDR1 SGHVS and CDR2 FNYEAQ. The covered CDR3 bases are TGTGCCAGCAGCTTACAGGGGGAAGATTCACCA. Translating gives CASSLQGEDSP. The entire CDR3 sequence reads CASSLQGEDSPLFF.